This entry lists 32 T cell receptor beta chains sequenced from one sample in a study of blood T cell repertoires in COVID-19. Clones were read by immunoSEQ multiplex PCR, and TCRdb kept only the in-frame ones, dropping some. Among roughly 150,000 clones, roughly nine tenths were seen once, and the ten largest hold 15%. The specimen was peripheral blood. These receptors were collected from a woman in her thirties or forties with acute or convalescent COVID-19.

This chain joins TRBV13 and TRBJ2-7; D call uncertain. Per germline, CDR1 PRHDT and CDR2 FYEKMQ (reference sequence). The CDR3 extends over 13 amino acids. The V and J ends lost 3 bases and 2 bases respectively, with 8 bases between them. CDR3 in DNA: TGTGCCAGCAGCTTCCGCGATACCTACGAGCAGTACTTC. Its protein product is CASSFRDTYEQYF.

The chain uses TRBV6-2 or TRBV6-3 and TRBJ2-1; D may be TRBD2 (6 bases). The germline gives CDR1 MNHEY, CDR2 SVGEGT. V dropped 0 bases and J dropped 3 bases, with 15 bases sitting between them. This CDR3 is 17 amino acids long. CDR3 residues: CASSYSIFGGNYNEQFF. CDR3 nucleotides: TGTGCCAGCAGTTACTCGATTTTCGGAGGGAACTACAATGAGCAGTTCTTC.

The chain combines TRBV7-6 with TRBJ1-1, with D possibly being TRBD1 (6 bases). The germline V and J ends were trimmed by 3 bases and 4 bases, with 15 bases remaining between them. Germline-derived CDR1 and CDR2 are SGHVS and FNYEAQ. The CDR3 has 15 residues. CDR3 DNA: TGTGCCAGCAGCTTTGGGGGGGGGCGGTTCACTGAAGCTTTCTTT. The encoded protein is CASSFGGGRFTEAFF.

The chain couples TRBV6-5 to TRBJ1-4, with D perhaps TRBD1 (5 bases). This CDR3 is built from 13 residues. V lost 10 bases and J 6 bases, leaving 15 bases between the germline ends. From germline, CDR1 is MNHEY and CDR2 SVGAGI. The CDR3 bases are TGTGCCACCTCCGAGGGGAGGTATGAAAAACTGTTTTTT. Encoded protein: CATSEGRYEKLFF.

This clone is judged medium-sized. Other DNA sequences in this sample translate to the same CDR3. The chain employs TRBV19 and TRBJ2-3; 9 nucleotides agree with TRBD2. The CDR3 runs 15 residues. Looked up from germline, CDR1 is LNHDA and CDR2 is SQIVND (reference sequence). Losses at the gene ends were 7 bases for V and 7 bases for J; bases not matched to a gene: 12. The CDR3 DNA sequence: TGTGCCAGTAATCAATGGGGCGGGGGGGCCCATACGCAGTATTTT. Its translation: CASNQWGGGAHTQYF.

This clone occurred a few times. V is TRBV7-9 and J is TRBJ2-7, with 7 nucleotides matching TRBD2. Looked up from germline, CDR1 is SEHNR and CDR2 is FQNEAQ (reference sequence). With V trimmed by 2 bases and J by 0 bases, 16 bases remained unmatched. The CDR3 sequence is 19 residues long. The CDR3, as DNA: TGTGCCAGCAGCTTAAAGGGGTCTAGGGCGGGGGATTCCTCCTACGAGCAGTACTTC. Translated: CASSLKGSRAGDSSYEQYF.

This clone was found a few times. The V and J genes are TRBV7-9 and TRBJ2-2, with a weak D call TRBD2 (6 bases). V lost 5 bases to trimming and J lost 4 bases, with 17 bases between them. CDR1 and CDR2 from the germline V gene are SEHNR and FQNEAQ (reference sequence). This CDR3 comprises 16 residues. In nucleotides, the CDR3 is TGTGCCAGCAGCGATACCGGGACTTGGTCCACCGGGGAGCTGTTTTTT. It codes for CASSDTGTWSTGELFF.

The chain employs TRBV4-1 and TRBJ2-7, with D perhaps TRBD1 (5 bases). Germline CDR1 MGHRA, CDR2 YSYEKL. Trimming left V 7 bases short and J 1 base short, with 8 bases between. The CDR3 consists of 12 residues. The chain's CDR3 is CASIGASYEQYF. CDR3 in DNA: TGCGCCAGCATAGGGGCGTCCTACGAGCAGTACTTC.

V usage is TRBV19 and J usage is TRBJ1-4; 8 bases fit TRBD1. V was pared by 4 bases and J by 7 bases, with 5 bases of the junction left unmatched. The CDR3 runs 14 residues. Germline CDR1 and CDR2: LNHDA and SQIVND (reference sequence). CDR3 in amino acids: CASSTDRVGEKLFF. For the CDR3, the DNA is TGTGCCAGTAGTACGGACAGGGTGGGTGAAAAACTGTTTTTT.

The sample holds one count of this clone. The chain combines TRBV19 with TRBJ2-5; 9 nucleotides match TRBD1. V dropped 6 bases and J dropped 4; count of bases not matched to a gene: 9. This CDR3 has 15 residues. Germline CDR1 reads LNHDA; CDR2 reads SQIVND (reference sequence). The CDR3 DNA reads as TGTGCCAGTAGCTCGGGACAGGGTGGGCGAGAGACCCAGTACTTC. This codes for CASSSGQGGRETQYF.

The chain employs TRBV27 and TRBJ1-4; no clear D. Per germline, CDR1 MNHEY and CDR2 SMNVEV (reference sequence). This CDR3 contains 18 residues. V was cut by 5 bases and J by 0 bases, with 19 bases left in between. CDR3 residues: CASSLKPHPTATNEKLFF. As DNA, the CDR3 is TGTGCCAGCAGTCTAAAACCCCATCCAACTGCAACTAATGAAAAACTGTTTTTT.

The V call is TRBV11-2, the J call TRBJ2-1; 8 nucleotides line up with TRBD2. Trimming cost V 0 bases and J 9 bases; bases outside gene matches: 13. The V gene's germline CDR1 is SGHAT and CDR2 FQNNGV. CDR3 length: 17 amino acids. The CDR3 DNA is TGTGCCAGCAGCTTAGATGAGTTGTCGGGGGGGCTCTTTGAGCAGTTCTTC. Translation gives CASSLDELSGGLFEQFF.

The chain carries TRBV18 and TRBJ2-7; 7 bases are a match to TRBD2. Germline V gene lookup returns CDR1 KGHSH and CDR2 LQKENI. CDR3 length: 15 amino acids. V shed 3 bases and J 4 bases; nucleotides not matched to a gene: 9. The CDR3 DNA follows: TGTGCCAGCTCACCTCCGGATGTGCGGGAGTACGAGCAGTACTTC. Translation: CASSPPDVREYEQYF.

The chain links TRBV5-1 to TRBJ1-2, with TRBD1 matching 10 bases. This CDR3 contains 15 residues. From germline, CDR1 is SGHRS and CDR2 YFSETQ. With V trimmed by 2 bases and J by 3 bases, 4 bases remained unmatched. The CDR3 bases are TGCGCCAGCAGCTTTCGGACAGGGGGAGACTATGGCTACACCTTC. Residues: CASSFRTGGDYGYTF.

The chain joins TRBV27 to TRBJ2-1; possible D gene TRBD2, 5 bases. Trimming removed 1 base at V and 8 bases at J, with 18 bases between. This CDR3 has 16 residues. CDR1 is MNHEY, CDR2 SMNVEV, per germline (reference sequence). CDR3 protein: CASSLYVGESLDEQFF. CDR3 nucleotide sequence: TGTGCCAGCAGTTTATACGTGGGAGAAAGTTTGGATGAGCAGTTCTTC.

DNA for the CDR3: TGCGCCAGCAGCCCGGGGGGGCCGAAGTATGAGCAGTACTTC. Protein product: CASSPGGPKYEQYF. The chain combines TRBV5-1 with TRBJ2-7, with 8 bases that match TRBD2. Germline trimming cut 4 bases from V and 7 bases from J; bases unmatched to any gene: 10. This CDR3 contains 14 residues. CDR1 is SGHRS and CDR2 is YFSETQ in the germline V gene.

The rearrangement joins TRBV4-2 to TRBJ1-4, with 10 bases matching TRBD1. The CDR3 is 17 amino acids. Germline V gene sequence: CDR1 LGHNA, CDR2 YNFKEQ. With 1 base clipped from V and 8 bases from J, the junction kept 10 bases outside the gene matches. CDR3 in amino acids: CASSQGARDRGREKLFF. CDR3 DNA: TGTGCCAGCAGCCAAGGGGCCAGGGACAGGGGCCGGGAAAAACTGTTTTTT.

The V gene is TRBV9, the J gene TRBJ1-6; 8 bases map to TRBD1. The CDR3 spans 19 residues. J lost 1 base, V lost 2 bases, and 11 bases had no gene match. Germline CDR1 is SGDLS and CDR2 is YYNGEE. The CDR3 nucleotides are TGTGCCAGCAGCGTGCCGGACAGGGCCAGGAGGTCCTATAATTCACCCCTCCACTTT. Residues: CASSVPDRARRSYNSPLHF.

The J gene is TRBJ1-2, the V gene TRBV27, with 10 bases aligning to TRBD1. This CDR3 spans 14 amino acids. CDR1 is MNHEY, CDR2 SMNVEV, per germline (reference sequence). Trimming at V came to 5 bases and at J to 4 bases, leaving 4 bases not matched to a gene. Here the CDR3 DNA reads TGTGCCAGCAGTGACAGGGGGCGGATCTATGGCTACACCTTC. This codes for CASSDRGRIYGYTF.

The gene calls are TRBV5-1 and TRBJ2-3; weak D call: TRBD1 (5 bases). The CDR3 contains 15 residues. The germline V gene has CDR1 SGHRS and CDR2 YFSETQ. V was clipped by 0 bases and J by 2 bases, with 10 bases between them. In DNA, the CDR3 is TGCGCCAGCAGCTTGGGGGGCGTGTTCACAGATACGCAGTATTTT. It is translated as CASSLGGVFTDTQYF. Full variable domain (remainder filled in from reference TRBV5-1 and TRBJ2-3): KAGVTQTPRYLIKTRGQQVTLSCSPISGHRSVSWYQQTPGQGLQFLFEYFSETQRNKGNFPGRFSGRQFSNSRSEMNVSTLELGDSALYLCASSLGGVFTDTQYFGPGTRLTVL.

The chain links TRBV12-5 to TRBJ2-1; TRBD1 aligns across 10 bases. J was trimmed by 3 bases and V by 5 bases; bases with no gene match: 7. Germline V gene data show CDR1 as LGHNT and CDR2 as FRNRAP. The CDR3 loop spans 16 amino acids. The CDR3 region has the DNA TGTGCTAGTGGTCTAAAGCGGGACAGGGGCTACAATGAGCAGTTCTTC. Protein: CASGLKRDRGYNEQFF.

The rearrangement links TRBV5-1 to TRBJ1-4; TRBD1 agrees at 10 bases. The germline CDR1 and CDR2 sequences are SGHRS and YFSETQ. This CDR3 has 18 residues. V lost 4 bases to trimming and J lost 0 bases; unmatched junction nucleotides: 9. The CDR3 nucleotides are TGCGCCAGCAGCACCCGGACAGGGGGAACCACAACTAATGAAAAACTGTTTTTT. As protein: CASSTRTGGTTTNEKLFF.

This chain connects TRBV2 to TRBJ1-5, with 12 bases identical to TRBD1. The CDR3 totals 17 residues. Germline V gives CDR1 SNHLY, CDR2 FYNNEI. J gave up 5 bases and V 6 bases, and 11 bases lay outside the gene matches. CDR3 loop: CASSRDRGPPLDQPQHF. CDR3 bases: TGTGCCAGCAGCCGGGACAGGGGGCCCCCCTTGGATCAGCCCCAGCATTTT.

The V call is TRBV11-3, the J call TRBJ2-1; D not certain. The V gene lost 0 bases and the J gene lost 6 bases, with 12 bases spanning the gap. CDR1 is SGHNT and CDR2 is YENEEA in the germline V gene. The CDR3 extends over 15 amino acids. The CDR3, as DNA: TGTGCCAGCAGCTTAGAGAGTATTGTCATCAATGAGCAGTTCTTC. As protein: CASSLESIVINEQFF.

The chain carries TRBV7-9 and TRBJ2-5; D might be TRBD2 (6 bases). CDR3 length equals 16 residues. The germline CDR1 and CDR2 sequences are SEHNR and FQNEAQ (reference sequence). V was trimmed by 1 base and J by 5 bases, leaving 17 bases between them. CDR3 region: CASSLDGQGGSETQYF. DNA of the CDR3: TGTGCCAGCAGCTTAGATGGCCAGGGAGGTTCTGAGACCCAGTACTTC.

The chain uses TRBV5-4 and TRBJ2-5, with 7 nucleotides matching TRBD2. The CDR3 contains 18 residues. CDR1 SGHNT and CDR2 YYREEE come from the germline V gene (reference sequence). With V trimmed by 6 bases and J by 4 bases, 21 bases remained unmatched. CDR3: CASTFGVVGGGSGETQYF. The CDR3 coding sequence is TGTGCCAGCACTTTCGGGGTCGTGGGGGGAGGGTCAGGAGAGACCCAGTACTTC.

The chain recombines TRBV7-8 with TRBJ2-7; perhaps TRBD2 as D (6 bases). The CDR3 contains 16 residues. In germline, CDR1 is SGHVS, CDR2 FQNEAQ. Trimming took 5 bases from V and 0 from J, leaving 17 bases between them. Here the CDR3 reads CASSLMGWGLSYEQYF. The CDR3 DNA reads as TGTGCCAGCAGCCTCATGGGGTGGGGACTCTCCTACGAGCAGTACTTC. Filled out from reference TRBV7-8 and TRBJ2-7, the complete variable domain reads GAGVSQSPRYKVAKRGQDVALRCDPISGHVSLFWYQQALGQGPEFLTYFQNEAQLDKSGLPSDRFFAERPEGSVSTLKIQRTQQEDSAVYLCASSLMGWGLSYEQYFGPGTRLTVT.

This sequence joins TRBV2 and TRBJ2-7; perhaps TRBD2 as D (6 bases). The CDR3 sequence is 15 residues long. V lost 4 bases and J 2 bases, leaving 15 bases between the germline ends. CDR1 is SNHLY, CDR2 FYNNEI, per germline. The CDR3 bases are TGTGCCAGCAGTGGGCCCGGGGGTACGACCTACGAGCAGTACTTC. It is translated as CASSGPGGTTYEQYF.

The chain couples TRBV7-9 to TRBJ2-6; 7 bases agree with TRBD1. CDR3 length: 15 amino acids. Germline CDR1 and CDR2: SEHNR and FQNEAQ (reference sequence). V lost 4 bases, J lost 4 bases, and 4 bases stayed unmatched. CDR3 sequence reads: CASSSTGNGANVLTF. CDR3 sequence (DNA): TGTGCCAGCAGCTCGACAGGGAACGGGGCCAACGTCCTGACTTTC.

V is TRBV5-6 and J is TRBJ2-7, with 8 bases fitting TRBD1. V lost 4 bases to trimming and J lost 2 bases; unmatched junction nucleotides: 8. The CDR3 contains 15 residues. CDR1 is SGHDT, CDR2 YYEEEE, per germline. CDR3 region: CASSKGTGSTYEQYF. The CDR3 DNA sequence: TGTGCCAGCAGCAAAGGGACAGGTTCCACCTACGAGCAGTACTTC.

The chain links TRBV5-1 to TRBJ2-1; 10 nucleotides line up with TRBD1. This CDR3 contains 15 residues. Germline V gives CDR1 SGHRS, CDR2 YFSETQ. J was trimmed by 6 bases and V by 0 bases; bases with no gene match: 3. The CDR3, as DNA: TGCGCCAGCAGCTTGGCGGGACAGGGGAGCAATGAGCAGTTCTTC. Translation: CASSLAGQGSNEQFF.

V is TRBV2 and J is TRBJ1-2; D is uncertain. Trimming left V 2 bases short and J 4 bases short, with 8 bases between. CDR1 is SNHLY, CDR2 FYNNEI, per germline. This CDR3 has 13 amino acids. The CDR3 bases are TGTGCCAGCAGTGAAAATGTAGCCTATGGCTACACCTTC. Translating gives CASSENVAYGYTF.